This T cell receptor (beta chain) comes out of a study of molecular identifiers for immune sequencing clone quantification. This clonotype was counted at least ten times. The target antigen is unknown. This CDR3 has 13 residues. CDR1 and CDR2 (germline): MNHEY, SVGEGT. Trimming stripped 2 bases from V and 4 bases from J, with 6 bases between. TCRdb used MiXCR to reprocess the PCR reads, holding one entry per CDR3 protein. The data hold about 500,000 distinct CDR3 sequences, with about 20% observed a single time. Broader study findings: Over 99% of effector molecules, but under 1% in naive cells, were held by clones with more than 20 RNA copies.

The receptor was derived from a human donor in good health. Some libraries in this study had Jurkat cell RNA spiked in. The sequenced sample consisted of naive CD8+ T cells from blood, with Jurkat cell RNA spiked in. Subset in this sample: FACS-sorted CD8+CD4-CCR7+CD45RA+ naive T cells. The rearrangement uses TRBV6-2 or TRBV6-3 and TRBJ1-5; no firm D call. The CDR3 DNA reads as TGTGCCAGCAGTTACGTGGGTAATCAGCCCCAGCATTTT. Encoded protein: CASSYVGNQPQHF.